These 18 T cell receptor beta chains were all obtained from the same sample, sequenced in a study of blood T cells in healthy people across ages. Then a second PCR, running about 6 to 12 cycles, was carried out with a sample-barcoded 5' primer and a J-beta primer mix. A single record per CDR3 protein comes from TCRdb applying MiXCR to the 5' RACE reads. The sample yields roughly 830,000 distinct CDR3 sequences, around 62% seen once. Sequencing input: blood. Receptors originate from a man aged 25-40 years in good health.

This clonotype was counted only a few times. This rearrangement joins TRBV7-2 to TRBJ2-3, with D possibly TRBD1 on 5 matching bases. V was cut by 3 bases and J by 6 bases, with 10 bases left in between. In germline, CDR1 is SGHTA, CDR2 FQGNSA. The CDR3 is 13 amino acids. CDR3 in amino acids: CASSFRARDTQYF. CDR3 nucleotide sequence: TGTGCCAGCAGCTTCAGGGCCCGGGATACGCAGTATTTT.

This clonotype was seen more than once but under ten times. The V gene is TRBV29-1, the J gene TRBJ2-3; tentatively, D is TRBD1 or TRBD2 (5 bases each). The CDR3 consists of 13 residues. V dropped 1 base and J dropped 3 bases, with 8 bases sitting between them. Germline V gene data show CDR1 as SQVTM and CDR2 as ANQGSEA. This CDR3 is CSVEGDGTDTQYF. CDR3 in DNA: TGCAGCGTTGAAGGGGACGGAACAGATACGCAGTATTTT.

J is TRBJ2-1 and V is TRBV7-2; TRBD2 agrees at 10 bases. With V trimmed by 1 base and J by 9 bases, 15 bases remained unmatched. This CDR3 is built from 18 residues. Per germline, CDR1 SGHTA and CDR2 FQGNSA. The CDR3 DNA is TGTGCCAGCAGCTTAGTCCTAGCGGGGGTTTTAACGGTCCGTGAGCAGTTCTTC. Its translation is CASSLVLAGVLTVREQFF. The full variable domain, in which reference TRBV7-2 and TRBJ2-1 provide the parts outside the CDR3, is GAGVSQSPSNKVTEKGKDVELRCDPISGHTALYWYRQSLGQGLEFLIYFQGNSAPDKSGLPSDRFSAERTGGSVSTLTIQRTQQEDSAVYLCASSLVLAGVLTVREQFFGPGTRLTVL.

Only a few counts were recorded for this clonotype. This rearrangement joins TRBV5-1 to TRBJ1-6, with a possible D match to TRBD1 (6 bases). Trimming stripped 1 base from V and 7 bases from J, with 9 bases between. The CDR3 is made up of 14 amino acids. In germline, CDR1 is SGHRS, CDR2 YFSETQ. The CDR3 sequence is CASSLRGQNSPLHF. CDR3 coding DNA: TGCGCCAGCAGCTTGCGCGGACAGAATTCACCCCTCCACTTT.

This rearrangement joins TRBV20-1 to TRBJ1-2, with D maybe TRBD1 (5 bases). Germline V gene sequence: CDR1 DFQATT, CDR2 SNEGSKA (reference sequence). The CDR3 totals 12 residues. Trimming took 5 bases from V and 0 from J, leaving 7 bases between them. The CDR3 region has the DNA TGCAGTGCTGGGGGGACTAACTATGGCTACACCTTC. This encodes CSAGGTNYGYTF.

The CDR3 reads CASSESQAGLFYEQYF. The CDR3 bases are TGTGCCAGCAGTGAATCGCAAGCGGGCCTTTTCTACGAGCAGTACTTC. The chain is built from TRBV2 and TRBJ2-4, with D perhaps matching TRBD2 (6 bases). The DNA end is more similar to TRBJ2-7, so the J call may be wrong. The CDR3 totals 16 residues. Germline V lookup: CDR1 SNHLY, CDR2 FYNNEI.

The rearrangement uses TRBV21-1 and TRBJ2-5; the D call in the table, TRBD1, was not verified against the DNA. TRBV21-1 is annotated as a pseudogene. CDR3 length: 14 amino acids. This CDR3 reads CAPPRGCNQETQYF. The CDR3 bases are TGTGCCCCCCCTCGGGGGTGTAACCAAGAGACCCAGTACTTC.

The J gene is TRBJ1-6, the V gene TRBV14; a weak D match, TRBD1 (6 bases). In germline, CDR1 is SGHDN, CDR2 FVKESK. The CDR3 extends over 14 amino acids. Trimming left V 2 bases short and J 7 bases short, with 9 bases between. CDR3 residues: CASSQWGPNSPLHF. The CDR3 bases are TGTGCCAGCAGCCAATGGGGGCCCAATTCACCCCTCCACTTT. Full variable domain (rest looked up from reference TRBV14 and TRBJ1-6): EAGVTQFPSHSVIEKGQTVTLRCDPISGHDNLYWYRRVMGKEIKFLLHFVKESKQDESGMPNNRFLAERTGGTYSTLKVQPAELEDSGVYFCASSQWGPNSPLHFGNGTRLTVT.

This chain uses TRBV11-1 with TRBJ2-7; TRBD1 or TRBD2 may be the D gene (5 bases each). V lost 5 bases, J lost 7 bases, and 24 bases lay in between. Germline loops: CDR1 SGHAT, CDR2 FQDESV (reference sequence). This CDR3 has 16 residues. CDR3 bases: TGTGCCAGCAGCCCCGAGGGAGTAGGGGCGTTAGGAGAGCAGTACTTC. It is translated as CASSPEGVGALGEQYF. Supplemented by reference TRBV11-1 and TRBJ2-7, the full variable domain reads EAEVAQSPRYKITEKSQAVAFWCDPISGHATLYWYRQILGQGPELLVQFQDESVVDDSQLPKDRFSAERLKGVDSTLKIQPAELGDSAMYLCASSPEGVGALGEQYFGPGTRLTVT.

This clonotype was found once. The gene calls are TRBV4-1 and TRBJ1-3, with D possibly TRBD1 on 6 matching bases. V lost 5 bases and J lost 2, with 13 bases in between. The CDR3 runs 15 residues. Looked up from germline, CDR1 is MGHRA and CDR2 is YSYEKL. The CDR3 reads CASSYRQVTGNTIYF. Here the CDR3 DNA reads TGCGCCAGCAGCTATAGACAGGTGACTGGAAACACCATATATTTT.

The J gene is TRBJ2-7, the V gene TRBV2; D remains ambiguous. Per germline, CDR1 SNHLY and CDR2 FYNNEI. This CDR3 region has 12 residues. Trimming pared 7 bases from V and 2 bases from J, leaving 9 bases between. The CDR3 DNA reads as TGTGCCAGCACAAGACCAACCTACGAGCAGTACTTC. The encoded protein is CASTRPTYEQYF.

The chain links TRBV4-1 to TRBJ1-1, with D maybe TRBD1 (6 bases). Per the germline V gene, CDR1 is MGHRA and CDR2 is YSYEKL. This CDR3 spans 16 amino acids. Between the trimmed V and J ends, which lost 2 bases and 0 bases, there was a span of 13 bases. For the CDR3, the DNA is TGCGCCAGCAGCCAACAATTCACAGGGTTGAACACTGAAGCTTTCTTT. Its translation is CASSQQFTGLNTEAFF.

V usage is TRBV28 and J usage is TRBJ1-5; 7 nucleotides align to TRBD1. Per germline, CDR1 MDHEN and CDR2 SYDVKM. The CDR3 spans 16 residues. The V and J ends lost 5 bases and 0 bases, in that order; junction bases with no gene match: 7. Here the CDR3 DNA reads TGTGCCAGCAGTACCACGACAGGGATTAGCAATCAGCCCCAGCATTTT. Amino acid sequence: CASSTTTGISNQPQHF.

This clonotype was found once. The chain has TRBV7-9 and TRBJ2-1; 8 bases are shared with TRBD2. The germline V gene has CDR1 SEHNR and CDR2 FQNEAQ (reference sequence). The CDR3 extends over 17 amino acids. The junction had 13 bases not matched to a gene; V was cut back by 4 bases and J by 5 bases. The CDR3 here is CASSSPLMREVNNEQFF. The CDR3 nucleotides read TGTGCCAGCAGCTCGCCTCTAATGCGGGAGGTCAACAATGAGCAGTTCTTC.

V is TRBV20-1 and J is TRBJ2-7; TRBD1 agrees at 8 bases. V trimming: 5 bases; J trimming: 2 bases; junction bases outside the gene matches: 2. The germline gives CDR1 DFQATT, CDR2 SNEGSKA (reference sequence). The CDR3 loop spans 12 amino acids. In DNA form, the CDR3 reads TGCAGTGCTGCGACAGGGGCCTACGAGCAGTACTTC. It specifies CSAATGAYEQYF.

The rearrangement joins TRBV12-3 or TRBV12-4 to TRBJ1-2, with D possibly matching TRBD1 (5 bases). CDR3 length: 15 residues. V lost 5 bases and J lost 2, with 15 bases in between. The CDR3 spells CASSISDRTNYGYTF. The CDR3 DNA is TGTGCCAGCAGTATTAGTGATCGGACAAACTATGGCTACACCTTC.

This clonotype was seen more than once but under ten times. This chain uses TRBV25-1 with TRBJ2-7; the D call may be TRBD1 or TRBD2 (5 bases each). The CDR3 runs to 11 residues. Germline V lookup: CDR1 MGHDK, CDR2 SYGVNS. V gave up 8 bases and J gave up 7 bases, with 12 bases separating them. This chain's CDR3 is CASGRGREQYF. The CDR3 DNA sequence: TGTGCCAGCGGCCGGGGCCGAGAGCAGTACTTC.

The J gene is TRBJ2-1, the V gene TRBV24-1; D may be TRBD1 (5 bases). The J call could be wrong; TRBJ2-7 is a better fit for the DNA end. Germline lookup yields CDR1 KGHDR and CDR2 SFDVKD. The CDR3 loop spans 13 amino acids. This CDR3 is CATKGITYNEQYF. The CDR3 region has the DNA TGTGCCACCAAGGGGATTACCTACAATGAGCAGTACTTC.